The 26 T cell receptor beta chains in this list originate from one sample, sequenced in a study of T-cell reconstitution after alpha-beta-depleted transplantation in children. Using unique molecular identifiers, the investigators prepared the TCRbeta library. MiXCR was run by TCRdb on the PCR reads, yielding one entry per CDR3 protein. The data show about 980,000 distinct CDR3 sequences, about 29% seen once. Sequenced material: PBMCs, mostly from graft donor cells, taken 360 days after TCRalphabeta/CD19-depleted stem cell transplant. The receptors were gathered from a boy less than two years old who had a stem cell transplant for SCID, so the T cells may come from the graft donor.

The gene calls are TRBV15 and TRBJ1-2, with 7 bases lining up with TRBD1. Germline values: CDR1 LNHNV, CDR2 YYDKDF (reference sequence). The trim removed 6 bases at V and 4 bases at J, leaving 5 bases unmatched. The CDR3 contains 13 residues. The CDR3 reads CATSPGQIYGYTF. DNA of the CDR3: TGTGCCACCAGTCCGGGACAGATCTATGGCTACACCTTC.

The rearrangement uses TRBV3-1 and TRBJ1-5; a possible D gene is TRBD1 (6 bases). Trimming shortened V by 3 bases and J by 6 bases, and 12 bases separated the two germline ends. This CDR3 comprises 14 residues. The germline V gene encodes CDR1 LGHDT and CDR2 YNNKEL (reference sequence). In nucleotides, the CDR3 is TGTGCCAGCAGCCACAACCCCAGGGGTCAGCCCCAGCATTTT. This encodes CASSHNPRGQPQHF.

This clonotype was found a few times. The chain recombines TRBV5-1 with TRBJ2-7; D is ambiguous. The germline V gene has CDR1 SGHRS and CDR2 YFSETQ. The CDR3 runs to 13 residues. V shed 2 bases and J shed 3 bases, with 9 bases lying between them. The CDR3 nucleotides are TGCGCCAGCAGCTTCAGGCCAGACTACGAGCAGTACTTC. It is translated as CASSFRPDYEQYF.

This clonotype came up a few times. The chain has TRBV7-2 and TRBJ2-5; D unclear. CDR1 and CDR2 from the germline V gene are SGHTA and FQGNSA. This CDR3 spans 14 amino acids. V was shortened by 1 base and J by 0 bases, with 6 bases between the two germline ends. The CDR3 region is CASSLDRNQETQYF. CDR3 nucleotide sequence: TGTGCCAGCAGCTTAGACAGAAACCAAGAGACCCAGTACTTC.

The chain has TRBV3-1 and TRBJ1-1; 8 bases match TRBD1. V dropped 4 bases and J dropped 0; count of bases not matched to a gene: 4. The CDR3 totals 15 residues. Germline CDR1 LGHDT, CDR2 YNNKEL (reference sequence). CDR3 region: CASSLRGLVNTEAFF. The CDR3 DNA reads TGTGCCAGCAGCCTCAGGGGGCTGGTGAACACTGAAGCTTTCTTT. The full variable domain, completed using reference TRBV3-1 and TRBJ1-1, is DTAVSQTPKYLVTQMGNDKSIKCEQNLGHDTMYWYKQDSKKFLKIMFSYNNKELIINETVPNRFSPKSPDKAHLNLHINSLELGDSAVYFCASSLRGLVNTEAFFGQGTRLTVV.

This clonotype was found a few times. The chain has TRBV18 and TRBJ1-5, with a tentative D call TRBD1 (5 bases). V was shortened by 2 bases and J by 0 bases, with 8 bases between the two germline ends. Germline V lookup: CDR1 KGHSH, CDR2 LQKENI. This CDR3 comprises 15 residues. The CDR3 sequence: CASSPKGHSNQPQHF. The CDR3 region has the DNA TGTGCCAGCTCACCAAAGGGGCATAGCAATCAGCCCCAGCATTTT. Full variable domain (rest looked up from reference TRBV18 and TRBJ1-5): NAGVMQNPRHLVRRRGQEARLRCSPMKGHSHVYWYRQLPEEGLKFMVYLQKENIIDESGMPKERFSAEFPKEGPSILRIQQVVRGDSAAYFCASSPKGHSNQPQHFGDGTRLSIL.

The chain couples TRBV20-1 to TRBJ2-7; 9 bases are a match to TRBD1. Germline lookup yields CDR1 DFQATT and CDR2 SNEGSKA (reference sequence). The junction had 9 bases not matched to a gene; V was cut back by 4 bases and J by 2 bases. The CDR3 loop spans 15 amino acids. The CDR3 sequence: CSATLGQGLTYEQYF. CDR3 sequence (DNA): TGCAGTGCTACCCTTGGACAGGGGTTAACCTACGAGCAGTACTTC.

The V call is TRBV11-2, the J call TRBJ2-4; 9 bases are shared with TRBD2. After removal of 0 bases from V and 1 base from J, the junction contained 4 bases not matched to a gene. CDR3 length equals 17 residues. Looked up from germline, CDR1 is SGHAT and CDR2 is FQNNGV. In nucleotides, the CDR3 is TGTGCCAGCAGCTTAGACCGGACTAGCGAGGCCAAAAACATTCAGTACTTC. Translation gives CASSLDRTSEAKNIQYF.

The V and J genes are TRBV7-2 and TRBJ2-3, with D hard to call. CDR1 SGHTA and CDR2 FQGNSA come from the germline V gene. The CDR3 is 16 amino acids. V lost 1 base and J 1 base, leaving 12 bases between the germline ends. DNA of the CDR3: TGTGCCAGCAGCTTAGATAGGGTAGCTGGCACAGATACGCAGTATTTT. It translates to CASSLDRVAGTDTQYF.

The chain employs TRBV10-2 and TRBJ2-7; 7 nucleotides match TRBD2. Germline V gene lookup returns CDR1 WSHSY and CDR2 SAAADI. V was clipped by 0 bases and J by 2 bases; unmatched bases: 4. The CDR3 has 15 amino acids. As DNA, the CDR3 is TGCGCCAGCAGTGAGTCGAGCGGGGTGCCCTACGAGCAGTACTTC. Amino acid sequence: CASSESSGVPYEQYF.

This clonotype has just a few counts. This chain joins TRBV5-5 and TRBJ1-1; unclear D gene. The CDR3 runs to 13 residues. Trimming stripped 2 bases from V and 1 base from J, with 6 bases between. Germline CDR1 is SGHKS and CDR2 is YYEKEE (reference sequence). The CDR3: CASSFDKNTEAFF. The CDR3 DNA reads as TGTGCCAGCAGCTTCGACAAGAACACTGAAGCTTTCTTT.

CDR3 sequence reads: CSVGREGGTGELFF. In DNA form, the CDR3 reads TGCAGCGTTGGAAGGGAAGGAGGCACCGGGGAGCTGTTTTTT. This sequence joins TRBV29-1 and TRBJ2-2; D might be TRBD2 (5 bases). The CDR3 consists of 14 residues. Deletions cut 4 bases from V and 4 bases from J, with 13 bases between. CDR1 and CDR2 (germline): SQVTM, ANQGSEA.

This clonotype appeared many times. The chain couples TRBV11-2 to TRBJ2-7, with a weak D call TRBD1 (6 bases). The germline V and J ends were trimmed by 2 bases and 2 bases, with 13 bases remaining between them. There are 15 residues in the CDR3. CDR1 SGHAT and CDR2 FQNNGV come from the germline V gene. CDR3 sequence: CASSLLGRGAYEQYF. As DNA, the CDR3 is TGTGCCAGCAGCTTACTCGGCAGGGGCGCCTACGAGCAGTACTTC.

The chain uses TRBV2 and TRBJ1-2; possible D gene TRBD1, 6 bases. The germline V and J ends were trimmed by 7 bases and 8 bases, with 20 bases remaining between them. Germline assignment: CDR1 SNHLY and CDR2 FYNNEI. This CDR3 region has 14 residues. CDR3 sequence: CASKTGTPSLGYTF. The CDR3 DNA reads as TGTGCCAGCAAAACCGGGACACCCTCGTTGGGCTACACCTTC.

The chain is built from TRBV13 and TRBJ1-6; D may be TRBD1 (5 bases). This CDR3 comprises 15 residues. CDR1 and CDR2 (germline): PRHDT, FYEKMQ (reference sequence). V lost 9 bases and J 8 bases, leaving 20 bases between the germline ends. The CDR3 coding sequence is TGTGCCAGTTCTCCAGGGCTCACTCTTGATTCACCCCTCCACTTT. Translated, it gives CASSPGLTLDSPLHF.

In this sample, this clonotype turned up a few times. The V call is TRBV10-3, the J call TRBJ2-7; 8 bases line up with TRBD2. The germline V gene has CDR1 ENHRY and CDR2 SYGVKD. J gave up 2 bases and V 3 bases, and 6 bases lay outside the gene matches. The CDR3 is 15 amino acids. The CDR3 DNA follows: TGTGCCATCAGTGACGAGCGGGGGCCTCCCTACGAGCAGTACTTC. The encoded protein is CAISDERGPPYEQYF.

The chain combines TRBV18 with TRBJ2-7; possible D gene TRBD2, 5 bases. V lost 0 bases, J lost 5 bases, and 17 bases lay in between. This CDR3 is built from 16 residues. Germline values: CDR1 KGHSH, CDR2 LQKENI. The CDR3 here is CASSPPPHAGRNEQYF. The CDR3 DNA is TGTGCCAGCTCACCACCGCCCCATGCGGGTAGGAACGAGCAGTACTTC.

In its sample, this clonotype was seen a few times. This chain uses TRBV3-1 with TRBJ2-6, with TRBD2 matching over 7 bases. CDR1 and CDR2 (germline): LGHDT, YNNKEL (reference sequence). V lost 4 bases and J lost 0; bases outside the gene matches: 9. The CDR3 is made up of 18 amino acids. The CDR3 loop is CASSLTSGVHSGANVLTF. The CDR3 bases are TGTGCCAGCAGCCTCACCAGCGGGGTCCACTCTGGGGCCAACGTCCTGACTTTC. Combining the CDR3 with reference TRBV3-1 and TRBJ2-6 gives the whole variable domain DTAVSQTPKYLVTQMGNDKSIKCEQNLGHDTMYWYKQDSKKFLKIMFSYNNKELIINETVPNRFSPKSPDKAHLNLHINSLELGDSAVYFCASSLTSGVHSGANVLTFGAGSRLTVL.

The sample holds a few counts of this clonotype. This chain uses TRBV12-3 or TRBV12-4 with TRBJ2-4, with D maybe TRBD2 (5 bases). This CDR3 has 22 amino acids. The V end was cut by 1 base, the J end by 0 bases, with 28 bases between. CDR3 in DNA: TGTGCCAGCAGTTTAGTTCCCCCCTCCCCAGCTAGCACTGAGGTAGCCAAAAACATTCAGTACTTC. Amino acid sequence: CASSLVPPSPASTEVAKNIQYF.

This clonotype was seen only a few times. V gene TRBV10-1 combines with J gene TRBJ1-5; D gene ambiguous. Between the trimmed V and J ends, which lost 5 bases and 6 bases, there was a span of 14 bases. The length of the CDR3 is 14 residues. Germline V gene data show CDR1 as WNHNN and CDR2 as SYGVQD (reference sequence). The CDR3 region has the DNA TGCGCCAGCAGTCCGGGCCCCTGGGGTCAGCCCCAGCATTTT. Translated: CASSPGPWGQPQHF.

J is TRBJ2-2 and V is TRBV5-1, with a weak D call TRBD1 (6 bases). The CDR3 has 15 residues. CDR1 and CDR2 from the germline V gene are SGHRS and YFSETQ. V lost 4 bases, J lost 4 bases, and 14 bases lay in between. The CDR3 nucleotides read TGCGCCAGCAGCACCGGACAGTTGTTCACCGGGGAGCTGTTTTTT. Translation gives CASSTGQLFTGELFF.

This chain uses TRBV6-1 with TRBJ2-1, with D maybe TRBD1 (5 bases). CDR1 and CDR2 (germline): MNHNS, SASEGT. CDR3 size: 16 residues. V lost 7 bases, J lost 6 bases, and 22 bases lay in between. The CDR3 loop reads CASTAVSGQGLNEQFF. CDR3 nucleotides: TGTGCCAGCACCGCTGTATCGGGTCAGGGCCTCAATGAGCAGTTCTTC.

This rearrangement joins TRBV12-3 or TRBV12-4 to TRBJ2-1, with D perhaps matching TRBD1 (5 bases). V was cut by 0 bases and J by 9 bases, with 9 bases left in between. This CDR3 has 13 residues. In DNA form, the CDR3 reads TGTGCCAGCAGTTTAGCCCTAGGGGCTGAGCAGTTCTTC. Translated: CASSLALGAEQFF.

This chain links TRBV20-1 with TRBJ2-7; the match to TRBD1 covers 7 bases. CDR3 length: 12 residues. V was clipped by 7 bases and J by 2 bases; unmatched bases: 5. CDR1 and CDR2 from the germline V gene are DFQATT and SNEGSKA (reference sequence). The CDR3 nucleotides are TGCAGTGTTGGGGACAGACCCTACGAGCAGTACTTC. It codes for CSVGDRPYEQYF.

This clonotype has more than one count but fewer than ten. CDR3 sequence (DNA): TGTGCCAGCAGACCGGGACTAGCGGGATACGGGGAGCTGTTTTTT. Amino acids: CASRPGLAGYGELFF. J is TRBJ2-2 and V is TRBV7-2; TRBD2 agrees at 13 bases. Trimming cost V 6 bases and J 7 bases; bases outside gene matches: 5. The CDR3 covers 15 residues. The germline V gene has CDR1 SGHTA and CDR2 FQGNSA.

This clonotype was picked up a small number of times. The chain has TRBV20-1 and TRBJ2-2, with 12 nucleotides matching TRBD1. Germline CDR1 and CDR2: DFQATT and SNEGSKA (reference sequence). The J segment lost 6 bases and the V segment lost 2 bases, leaving 4 bases of the junction unmatched. This CDR3 contains 15 residues. DNA for the CDR3: TGCAGTGCTAGACCGGGACAGGGGGCTCCCGGGGAGCTGTTTTTT. Amino acids: CSARPGQGAPGELFF.